Listed here are 29 T cell receptor beta chains from one sample, sequenced in a study of T cell responses to AZD1222 COVID-19 vaccine. The method was immunoSEQ multiplex PCR; TCRdb's version includes in-frame clones alone and lacks a portion of them. Among 180,000 or so clones listed, 94% were seen once. The sample consisted of peripheral blood, taken on day 0 of AZD1222 vaccination. These receptors were taken from an adult in good health.

The chain uses TRBV28 and TRBJ1-5; tentative D call: TRBD1 (6 bases). The CDR3 extends over 15 amino acids. Looked up from germline, CDR1 is MDHEN and CDR2 is SYDVKM. V lost 2 bases and J 4 bases, leaving 12 bases between the germline ends. In nucleotides, the CDR3 is TGTGCCAGCAGTTTAGTCGACAGGCGGAATCAGCCCCAGCATTTT. Translation gives CASSLVDRRNQPQHF.

The chain combines TRBV16 with TRBJ1-5; no clear D. Germline-derived CDR1 and CDR2 are KGHSY and FQNENV. CDR3 length equals 14 residues. V was cut by 4 bases and J by 4 bases, with 11 bases left in between. The DNA for the CDR3 is TGTGCCAGCAGCCTAGCCCCGGGTAATCAGCCCCAGCATTTT. Protein: CASSLAPGNQPQHF.

This rearrangement joins TRBV19 to TRBJ2-2; D might be TRBD1 or TRBD2, each matching 5 bases. Trimming took off 7 bases at V and 0 bases at J, with 18 bases between the two ends. Germline CDR1 reads LNHDA; CDR2 reads SQIVND (reference sequence). The CDR3 contains 17 residues. In DNA form, the CDR3 reads TGTGCCAGTACTCTCGCTGGGGGACGCACGAACACCGGGGAGCTGTTTTTT. Translation gives CASTLAGGRTNTGELFF.

The rearrangement joins TRBV12-5 to TRBJ1-2; tentatively, D is TRBD1 (5 bases). The CDR3 contains 18 residues. V lost 0 bases to trimming and J lost 1 base, with 18 bases between them. Germline CDR1 is LGHNT and CDR2 is FRNRAP. The CDR3 DNA follows: TGTGCTAGTGGTTTGGTACCGTTTGAGGGGCCGCTTAACTATGGCTACACCTTC. This gives the protein CASGLVPFEGPLNYGYTF. Filled out from reference TRBV12-5 and TRBJ1-2, the complete variable domain reads DARVTQTPRHKVTEMGQEVTMRCQPILGHNTVFWYRQTMMQGLELLAYFRNRAPLDDSGMPKDRFSAEMPDATLATLKIQPSEPRDSAVYFCASGLVPFEGPLNYGYTFGSGTRLTVV.

The V call is TRBV19, the J call TRBJ2-7; D is perhaps TRBD2 (6 bases). The germline gives CDR1 LNHDA, CDR2 SQIVND (reference sequence). Trimming cost V 7 bases and J 1 base, with 8 bases left between them. The CDR3 has 12 residues. The CDR3 bases are TGTGCCAGTACCGGGGGATCCTACGAGCAGTACTTC. Amino acids: CASTGGSYEQYF. Full variable domain (missing parts from reference TRBV19 and TRBJ2-7): DGGITQSPKYLFRKEGQNVTLSCEQNLNHDAMYWYRQDPGQGLRLIYYSQIVNDFQKGDIAEGYSVSREKKESFPLTVTSAQKNPTAFYLCASTGGSYEQYFGPGTRLTVT.

V is TRBV6-4 and J is TRBJ2-3; D remains unclear. Deletions cut 0 bases from V and 2 bases from J, with 12 bases between. The CDR3 has 16 amino acids. CDR1 and CDR2 (germline): MRHNA, SNTAGT. The CDR3 DNA reads TGTGCCAGCAGTGACTCGGGTGGAAGCGCCACAGATACGCAGTATTTT. This codes for CASSDSGGSATDTQYF.

The rearrangement uses TRBV4-1 and TRBJ2-5; possibly TRBD2 for D (6 bases). The ends were cut back, 1 base at V and 4 bases at J, with 19 bases in the middle. The CDR3 length is 17 residues. Germline lookup yields CDR1 MGHRA and CDR2 YSYEKL. CDR3 residues: CASSQVGLASSSETQYF. As DNA, the CDR3 is TGCGCCAGCAGCCAAGTAGGGCTAGCGTCCTCCTCAGAGACCCAGTACTTC.

V is TRBV14 and J is TRBJ1-5; D might be TRBD1 (6 bases). V was pared by 3 bases and J by 8 bases, with 11 bases between. The CDR3 has 13 amino acids. The germline gives CDR1 SGHDN, CDR2 FVKESK. In DNA form, the CDR3 reads TGTGCCAGCAGCCAGAGTGGGGGCAAGCCCCAGCATTTT. As protein: CASSQSGGKPQHF.

V and J are TRBV10-3 and TRBJ1-5; TRBD1 matches 8 bases. Per the germline V gene, CDR1 is ENHRY and CDR2 is SYGVKD. The CDR3 sequence is 13 residues long. Trimming took 3 bases from V and 7 from J; bases not matched to a gene: 2. CDR3 protein: CAISDPGGQPQHF. The CDR3 coding sequence is TGTGCCATCAGTGACCCAGGGGGCCAGCCCCAGCATTTT.

The chain links TRBV6-2 or TRBV6-3 to TRBJ1-5, with 7 bases fitting TRBD1. In germline, CDR1 is MNHEY, CDR2 SVGEGT. Trimming removed 4 bases from V and 3 bases from J; junction bases left unmatched: 3. CDR3 size: 14 residues. CDR3 in DNA: TGTGCCAGCAGTTCGGGACAGTACAATCAGCCCCAGCATTTT. Its translation: CASSSGQYNQPQHF.

In this sample, this clone turned up many times. The V gene is TRBV7-2, the J gene TRBJ2-2; D possibly corresponds to TRBD2 (5 bases). Trimming cost V 5 bases and J 6 bases, with 7 bases left between them. The CDR3 totals 12 residues. In germline, CDR1 is SGHTA, CDR2 FQGNSA. CDR3 sequence: CASSPGAGELFF. CDR3 coding DNA: TGTGCCAGCAGCCCCGGGGCCGGGGAGCTGTTTTTT. Filled out from reference TRBV7-2 and TRBJ2-2, the complete variable domain reads GAGVSQSPSNKVTEKGKDVELRCDPISGHTALYWYRQSLGQGLEFLIYFQGNSAPDKSGLPSDRFSAERTGGSVSTLTIQRTQQEDSAVYLCASSPGAGELFFGEGSRLTVL.

J is TRBJ1-2 and V is TRBV5-1; D is unresolved. The CDR3 has 12 amino acids. Looked up from germline, CDR1 is SGHRS and CDR2 is YFSETQ. Trimming stripped 2 bases from V and 5 bases from J, with 7 bases between. CDR3 region: CASSFEGYGYTF. CDR3 bases: TGCGCCAGCAGCTTCGAGGGATATGGCTACACCTTC.

CDR3 sequence (DNA): TGTGCCAGCAGTTTGTCCGTGCTGCAGAACACTGAAGCTTTCTTT. This gives the protein CASSLSVLQNTEAFF. The J gene is TRBJ1-1, the V gene TRBV27; D remains unclear. CDR3 size: 15 residues. Trimming stripped 3 bases from V and 1 base from J, with 12 bases between. Per the germline V gene, CDR1 is MNHEY and CDR2 is SMNVEV (reference sequence).

The sample holds one count of this clone. The chain recombines TRBV4-2 with TRBJ2-7; 7 bases are shared with TRBD2. Losses at the gene ends were 0 bases for V and 5 bases for J; bases not matched to a gene: 7. The CDR3 consists of 15 residues. The germline gives CDR1 LGHNA, CDR2 YNFKEQ. The CDR3 spells CASSQEEASGDEQYF. As DNA, the CDR3 is TGTGCCAGCAGCCAAGAGGAAGCTAGCGGCGACGAGCAGTACTTC.

The chain joins TRBV27 to TRBJ2-3, with TRBD2 identical over 10 bases. Germline CDR1 MNHEY, CDR2 SMNVEV (reference sequence). CDR3 length: 15 amino acids. J was trimmed by 3 bases and V by 5 bases; bases with no gene match: 5. DNA for the CDR3: TGTGCCAGCAGTGAACTAGCGGGACGAACAGATACGCAGTATTTT. Translating it yields CASSELAGRTDTQYF.

The chain links TRBV13 to TRBJ2-3; D is possibly TRBD1 or TRBD2 (5 bases each). CDR1 is PRHDT and CDR2 is FYEKMQ in the germline V gene (reference sequence). The CDR3 sequence is 15 residues long. Trimming took 8 bases from V and 8 from J, leaving 23 bases between them. The CDR3 sequence is CASSWAGTADFTQYF. DNA for the CDR3: TGTGCCAGCTCCTGGGCCGGGACGGCGGATTTTACGCAGTATTTT. The full variable domain, rest sourced from reference TRBV13 and TRBJ2-3, is AAGVIQSPRHLIKEKRETATLKCYPIPRHDTVYWYQQGPGQDPQFLISFYEKMQSDKGSIPDRFSAQQFSDYHSELNMSSLELGDSALYFCASSWAGTADFTQYFGPGTRLTVL.

This sequence joins TRBV6-5 and TRBJ1-5, with 7 positions matching TRBD1. Germline V lookup: CDR1 MNHEY, CDR2 SVGAGI. J gave up 1 base and V 7 bases, and 4 bases lay outside the gene matches. This CDR3 is 14 amino acids long. The CDR3 region is CASTLDRSNQPQHF. The CDR3 DNA reads as TGTGCCAGCACCTTGGACAGGAGCAATCAGCCCCAGCATTTT.

Note on this clone: An end of the junction differs from the germline gene, which may be a read error. This rearrangement joins TRBV29-1 to TRBJ1-4, with TRBD1 matching over 7 bases. The CDR3 runs to 11 residues. Per the germline V gene, CDR1 is SQVTM and CDR2 is ANQGSEA. The CDR3 region has the DNA TGCAGCGTAGGGGGCGCGGGACGTTTAATTTTT. It yields the protein CSVGGAGRLIF.

The J gene is TRBJ1-2, the V gene TRBV2; TRBD1 is a possible D gene (6 bases). The CDR3 is 13 amino acids. Deletions cut 6 bases from V and 8 bases from J, with 16 bases between. Looked up from germline, CDR1 is SNHLY and CDR2 is FYNNEI. CDR3 bases: TGTGCCAGCAGCGACAGAAAGGGGGGCGGCTACACCTTC. Protein product: CASSDRKGGGYTF.

The V gene is TRBV5-1, the J gene TRBJ1-2, with 12 bases matching TRBD1. Germline V lookup: CDR1 SGHRS, CDR2 YFSETQ. After removal of 4 bases from V and 7 bases from J, the junction contained 5 bases not matched to a gene. CDR3 size: 14 residues. CDR3 nucleotide sequence: TGCGCCAGCAGCCAGGGACAGGGGGCCAGTGGCTACACCTTC. Translated: CASSQGQGASGYTF.

This chain connects TRBV4-1 to TRBJ2-1, with D possibly being TRBD2 (5 bases). The V end lost 1 base, the J end lost 0 bases, and 22 bases lay between the germline ends. This CDR3 is built from 20 residues. CDR1 is MGHRA and CDR2 is YSYEKL in the germline V gene. DNA of the CDR3: TGCGCCAGCAGCCAAGTCCTTTCTCAGCGGATGCGGACCTCCTACAATGAGCAGTTCTTC. Amino acids: CASSQVLSQRMRTSYNEQFF.

The chain joins TRBV7-3 to TRBJ2-1; 8 nucleotides agree with TRBD2. The CDR3 is made up of 14 amino acids. From germline, CDR1 is SGHTA and CDR2 FQGTGA. V shed 3 bases and J 2 bases; nucleotides not matched to a gene: 0. The CDR3 loop is CASSLTSAYNEQFF. Here the CDR3 DNA reads TGTGCCAGCAGCTTGACTAGCGCCTACAATGAGCAGTTCTTC.

This rearrangement joins TRBV5-6 to TRBJ2-3; D possibly corresponds to TRBD2 (6 bases). V lost 0 bases, J lost 7 bases, and 12 bases lay in between. The CDR3 has 14 amino acids. Germline V CDR1 and CDR2: SGHDT, YYEEEE. The CDR3 DNA reads as TGTGCCAGCAGCTTGGGACTAGATGGGAATACGCAGTATTTT. Translation: CASSLGLDGNTQYF.

The chain has TRBV7-8 and TRBJ1-2; tentatively, D is TRBD1 (6 bases). The germline V gene has CDR1 SGHVS and CDR2 FQNEAQ. This CDR3 is 15 amino acids long. V lost 1 base and J 3 bases, leaving 12 bases between the germline ends. In nucleotides, the CDR3 is TGTGCCAGCAGCTTAGAGCGGGGGGCCCACTATGGCTACACCTTC. Protein product: CASSLERGAHYGYTF.

V gene TRBV19 combines with J gene TRBJ2-2, with 8 nucleotides matching TRBD1. Looked up from germline, CDR1 is LNHDA and CDR2 is SQIVND (reference sequence). Unmatched junction bases numbered 6, after V lost 5 bases and J lost 1 base. The CDR3 runs 16 residues. This chain's CDR3 is CASSYPGQENTGELFF. In DNA form, the CDR3 reads TGTGCCAGTAGTTACCCGGGACAGGAGAACACCGGGGAGCTGTTTTTT.

The chain is built from TRBV7-9 and TRBJ2-7; 7 bases fit TRBD1. The length of the CDR3 is 16 residues. Germline lookup yields CDR1 SEHNR and CDR2 FQNEAQ (reference sequence). Trimming took 1 base from V and 0 from J; bases not matched to a gene: 6. The DNA for the CDR3 is TGTGCCAGCAGCTTAGGGTGGACAGGTCACTCCTACGAGCAGTACTTC. Its protein product is CASSLGWTGHSYEQYF.

V usage is TRBV29-1 and J usage is TRBJ1-3; possibly TRBD1 for D (6 bases). The germline V and J ends were trimmed by 7 bases and 4 bases, with 20 bases remaining between them. The CDR3 is made up of 15 amino acids. Germline-derived CDR1 and CDR2 are SQVTM and ANQGSEA. The CDR3 DNA sequence: TGCAGCGCCCGTAACCGGGACAAGAGGGGAAACACCATATATTTT. It codes for CSARNRDKRGNTIYF.

This chain joins TRBV15 and TRBJ1-1, with TRBD1 as a possible D gene (6 bases). The CDR3 spans 14 residues. The germline V gene has CDR1 LNHNV and CDR2 YYDKDF (reference sequence). Trimming stripped 5 bases from V and 11 bases from J, with 21 bases between. The CDR3 loop reads CATSWTERRPEAFF. DNA of the CDR3: TGTGCCACCAGCTGGACAGAGAGACGCCCGGAGGCTTTCTTT.

The V and J genes are TRBV7-2 and TRBJ2-7; 10 nucleotides match TRBD2. Germline V gene lookup returns CDR1 SGHTA and CDR2 FQGNSA. Unmatched junction bases numbered 1, after V lost 5 bases and J lost 3 bases. The CDR3 covers 13 residues. The CDR3 DNA is TGTGCCAGCAGCCGGACTAGCGGCTACGAGCAGTACTTC. It codes for CASSRTSGYEQYF.